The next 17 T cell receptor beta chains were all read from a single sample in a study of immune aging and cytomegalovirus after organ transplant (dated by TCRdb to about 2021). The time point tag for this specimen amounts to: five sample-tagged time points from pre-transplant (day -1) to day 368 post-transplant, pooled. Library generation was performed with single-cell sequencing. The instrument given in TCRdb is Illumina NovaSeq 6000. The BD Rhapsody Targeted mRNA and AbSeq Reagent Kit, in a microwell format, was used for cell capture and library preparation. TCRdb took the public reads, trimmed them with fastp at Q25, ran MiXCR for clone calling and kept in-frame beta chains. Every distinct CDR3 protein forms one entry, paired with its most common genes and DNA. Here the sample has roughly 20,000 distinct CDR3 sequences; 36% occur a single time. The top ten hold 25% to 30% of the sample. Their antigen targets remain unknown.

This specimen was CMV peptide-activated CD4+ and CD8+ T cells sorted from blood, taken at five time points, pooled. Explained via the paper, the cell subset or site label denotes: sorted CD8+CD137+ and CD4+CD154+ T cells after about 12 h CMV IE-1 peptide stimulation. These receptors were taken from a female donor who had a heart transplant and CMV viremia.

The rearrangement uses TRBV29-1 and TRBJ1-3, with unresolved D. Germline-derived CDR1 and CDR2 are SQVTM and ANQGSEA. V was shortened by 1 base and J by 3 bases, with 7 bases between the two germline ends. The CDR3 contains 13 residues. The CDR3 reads CSVEVGSGNTIYF. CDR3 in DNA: TGCAGCGTTGAAGTCGGCAGTGGAAACACCATATATTTT.

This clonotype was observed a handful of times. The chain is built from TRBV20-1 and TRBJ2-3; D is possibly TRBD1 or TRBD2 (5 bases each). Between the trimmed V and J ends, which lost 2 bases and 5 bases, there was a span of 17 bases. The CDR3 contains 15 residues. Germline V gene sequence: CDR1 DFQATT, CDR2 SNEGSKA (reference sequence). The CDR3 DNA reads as TGCAGTGCTAGACACCTATCGGGGCCGAGAGATACGCAGTATTTT. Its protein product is CSARHLSGPRDTQYF.

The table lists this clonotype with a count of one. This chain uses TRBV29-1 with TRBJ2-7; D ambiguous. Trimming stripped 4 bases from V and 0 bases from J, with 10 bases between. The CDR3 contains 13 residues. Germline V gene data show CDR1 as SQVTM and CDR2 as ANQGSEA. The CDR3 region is CSVVSKSSYEQYF. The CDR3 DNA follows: TGCAGCGTTGTTTCCAAAAGCTCCTACGAGCAGTACTTC.

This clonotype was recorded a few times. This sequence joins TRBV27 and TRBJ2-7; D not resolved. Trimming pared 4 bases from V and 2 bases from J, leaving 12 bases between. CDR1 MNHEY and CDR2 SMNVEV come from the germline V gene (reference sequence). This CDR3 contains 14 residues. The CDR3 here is CASSSHRPPYEQYF. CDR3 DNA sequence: TGTGCCAGCAGTTCCCATCGTCCTCCCTACGAGCAGTACTTC.

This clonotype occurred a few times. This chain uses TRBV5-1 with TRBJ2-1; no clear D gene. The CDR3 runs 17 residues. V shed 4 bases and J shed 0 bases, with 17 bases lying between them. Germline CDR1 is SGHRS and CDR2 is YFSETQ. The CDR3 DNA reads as TGCGCCAGCAGCCCTTATCTTACTGGAAACTCCTACAATGAGCAGTTCTTC. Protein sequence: CASSPYLTGNSYNEQFF.

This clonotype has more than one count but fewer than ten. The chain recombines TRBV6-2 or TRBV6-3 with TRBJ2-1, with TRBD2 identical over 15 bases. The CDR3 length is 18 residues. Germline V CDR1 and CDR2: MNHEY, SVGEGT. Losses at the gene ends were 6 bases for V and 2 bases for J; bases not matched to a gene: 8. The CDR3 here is CASSATGLAGGTYNEQFF. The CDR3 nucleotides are TGTGCCAGCAGCGCCACCGGACTAGCGGGAGGGACCTACAATGAGCAGTTCTTC.

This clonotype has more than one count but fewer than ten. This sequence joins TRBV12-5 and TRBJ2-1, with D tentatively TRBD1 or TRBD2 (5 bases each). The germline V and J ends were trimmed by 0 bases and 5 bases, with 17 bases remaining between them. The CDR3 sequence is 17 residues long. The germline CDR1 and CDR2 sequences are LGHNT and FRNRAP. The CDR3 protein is CASGLVLSGQSNNEQFF. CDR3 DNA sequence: TGTGCTAGTGGTTTGGTACTCTCGGGGCAGAGTAACAATGAGCAGTTCTTC.

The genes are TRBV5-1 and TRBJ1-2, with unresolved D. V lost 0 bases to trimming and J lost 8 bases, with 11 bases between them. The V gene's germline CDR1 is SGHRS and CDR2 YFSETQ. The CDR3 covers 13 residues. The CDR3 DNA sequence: TGCGCCAGCAGCTTGGAAGTGCGTACCGGCTACACCTTC. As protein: CASSLEVRTGYTF.

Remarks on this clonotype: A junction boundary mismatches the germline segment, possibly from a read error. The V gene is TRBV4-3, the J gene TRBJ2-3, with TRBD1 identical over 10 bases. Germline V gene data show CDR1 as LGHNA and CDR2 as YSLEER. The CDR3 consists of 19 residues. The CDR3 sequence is CAGSHWDRGYLHSTDTQYF. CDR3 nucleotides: TGCGCCGGCAGCCACTGGGACAGGGGCTACCTACATAGCACAGATACGCAGTATTTT.

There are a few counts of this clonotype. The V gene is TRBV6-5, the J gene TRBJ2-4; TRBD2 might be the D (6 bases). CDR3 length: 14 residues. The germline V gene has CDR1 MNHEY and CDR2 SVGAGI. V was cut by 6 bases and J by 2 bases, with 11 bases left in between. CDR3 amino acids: CASSLEGPKNIQYF. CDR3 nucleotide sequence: TGTGCCAGCAGCCTGGAGGGCCCCAAAAACATTCAGTACTTC.

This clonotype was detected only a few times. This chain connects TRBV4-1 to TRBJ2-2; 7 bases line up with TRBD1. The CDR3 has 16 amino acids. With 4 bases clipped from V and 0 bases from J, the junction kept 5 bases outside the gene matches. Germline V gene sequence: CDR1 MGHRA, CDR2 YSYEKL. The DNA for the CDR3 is TGCGCCAGCAGCCCGAACAGGGGTGCGAACACCGGGGAGCTGTTTTTT. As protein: CASSPNRGANTGELFF.

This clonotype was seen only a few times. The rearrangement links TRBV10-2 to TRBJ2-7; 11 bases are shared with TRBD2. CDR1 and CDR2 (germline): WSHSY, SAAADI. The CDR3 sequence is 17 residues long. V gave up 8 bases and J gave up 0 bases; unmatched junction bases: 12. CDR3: CASVILAGAPLSYEQYF. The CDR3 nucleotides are TGCGCCAGCGTAATACTAGCGGGGGCCCCCCTCTCCTACGAGCAGTACTTC.

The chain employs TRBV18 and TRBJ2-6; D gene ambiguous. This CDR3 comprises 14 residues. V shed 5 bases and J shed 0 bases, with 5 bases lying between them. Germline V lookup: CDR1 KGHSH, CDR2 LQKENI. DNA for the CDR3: TGTGCCAGCTCAGCGAGCTCTGGGGCCAACGTCCTGACTTTC. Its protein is CASSASSGANVLTF.

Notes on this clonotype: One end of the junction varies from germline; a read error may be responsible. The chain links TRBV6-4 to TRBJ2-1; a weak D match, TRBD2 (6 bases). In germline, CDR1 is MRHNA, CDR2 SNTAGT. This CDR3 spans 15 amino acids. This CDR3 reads CASSDSGGNYNEQSF. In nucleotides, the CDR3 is TGTGCCAGCAGTGACTCTGGCGGGAATTACAATGAGCAGTCCTTC.

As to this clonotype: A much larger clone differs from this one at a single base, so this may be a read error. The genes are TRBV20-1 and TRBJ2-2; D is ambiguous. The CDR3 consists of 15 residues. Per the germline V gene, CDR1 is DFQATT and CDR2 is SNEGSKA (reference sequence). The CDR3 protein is CGVRWASGNTGELFF. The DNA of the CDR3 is TGCGGTGTTAGATGGGCGTCGGGGAACACCGGGGAGCTGTTTTTT.

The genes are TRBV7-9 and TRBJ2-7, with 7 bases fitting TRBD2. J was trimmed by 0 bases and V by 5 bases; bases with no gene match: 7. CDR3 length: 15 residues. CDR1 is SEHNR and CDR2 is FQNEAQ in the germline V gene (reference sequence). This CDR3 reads CASSPSKRGSYEQYF. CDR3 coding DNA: TGTGCCAGCAGCCCCTCTAAGCGGGGCTCCTACGAGCAGTACTTC. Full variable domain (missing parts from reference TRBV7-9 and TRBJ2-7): DTGVSQNPRHKITKRGQNVTFRCDPISEHNRLYWYRQTLGQGPEFLTYFQNEAQLEKSRLLSDRFSAERPKGSFSTLEIQRTEQGDSAMYLCASSPSKRGSYEQYFGPGTRLTVT.

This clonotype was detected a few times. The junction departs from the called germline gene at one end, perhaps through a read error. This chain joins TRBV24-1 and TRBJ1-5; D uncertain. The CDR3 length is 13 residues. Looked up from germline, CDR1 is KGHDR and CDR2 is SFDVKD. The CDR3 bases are TGTGCCACCAGTCTGGGGTCAAGTCAGCCCCAGCACTTT. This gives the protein CATSLGSSQPQHF.